This passage covers 26 T cell receptor beta chains from one sample sequenced in a study of cytomegalovirus exposure and HLA in healthy donors (dated by TCRdb to about 2017). Library creation used the immunoSEQ multiplex PCR assay. For the multiplex PCR, a mixture combining 60 forward primers for TCR Vbeta segments and 13 reverse primers for TCR Jbeta segments was used. In TCRdb, the immuneACCESS table is reduced to in-frame sequences with V and J assigned. These tables do not hold every clone; where another copy was compared, an unresolved V gene accounts for under half, and the others remain unexplained. The sample table shows about 160,000 clones, and 82% are seen once. Around 0.97% of the sample goes to the ten largest clones. Sequenced sample: PBMCs. These receptors were taken from a girl aged 2 to 10 in good health and CMV-seropositive.

The chain is built from TRBV30 and TRBJ2-1; D is unresolved. The V gene lost 4 bases and the J gene lost 0 bases, with 7 bases spanning the gap. The CDR3 contains 13 residues. Germline V gene lookup returns CDR1 GTSNPN and CDR2 SVGIG (reference sequence). DNA for the CDR3: TGTGCCTGGAAGCATGGCTCCTACAATGAGCAGTTCTTC. Protein sequence: CAWKHGSYNEQFF.

V and J are TRBV27 and TRBJ1-5; 7 nucleotides agree with TRBD1. V lost 5 bases to trimming and J lost 3 bases; unmatched junction nucleotides: 7. The CDR3 has 15 residues. The germline gives CDR1 MNHEY, CDR2 SMNVEV (reference sequence). The CDR3 sequence: CASSLRTGINQPQHF. CDR3 coding DNA: TGTGCCAGCAGTCTACGGACAGGAATCAATCAGCCCCAGCATTTT.

V and J are TRBV7-9 and TRBJ2-1; no clear D gene. The CDR3 covers 13 residues. Germline CDR1 SEHNR, CDR2 FQNEAQ (reference sequence). V lost 5 bases and J lost 0, with 5 bases in between. The CDR3 region is CASSASSYNEQFF. The DNA for the CDR3 is TGTGCCAGCAGCGCCAGCTCCTACAATGAGCAGTTCTTC.

This chain joins TRBV2 and TRBJ1-4, with 10 bases matching TRBD1. Trimming at V came to 3 bases and at J to 10 bases, leaving 8 bases not matched to a gene. Germline V lookup: CDR1 SNHLY, CDR2 FYNNEI. The CDR3 totals 15 residues. The CDR3 sequence is CASSDEDRGKGKLFF. As DNA, the CDR3 is TGTGCCAGCAGTGACGAGGACAGGGGGAAGGGAAAACTGTTTTTT.

The chain joins TRBV25-1 to TRBJ2-3, with D perhaps TRBD2 (5 bases). Germline CDR1 is MGHDK and CDR2 is SYGVNS. This CDR3 region has 15 residues. The V gene lost 1 base and the J gene lost 2 bases, with 10 bases spanning the gap. The CDR3, as DNA: TGTGCCAGCAGTGAATGGGAGCCAAACACAGATACGCAGTATTTT. It yields the protein CASSEWEPNTDTQYF. Drawing the rest from reference TRBV25-1 and TRBJ2-3, the complete variable domain is EADIYQTPRYLVIGTGKKITLECSQTMGHDKMYWYQQDPGMELHLIHYSYGVNSTEKGDLSSESTVSRIRTEHFPLTLESARPSHTSQYLCASSEWEPNTDTQYFGPGTRLTVL.

The V gene is TRBV6-1, the J gene TRBJ1-2; 10 bases align to TRBD1. Trimming took 6 bases from V and 6 from J; bases not matched to a gene: 7. The CDR3 loop spans 14 amino acids. Looked up from germline, CDR1 is MNHNS and CDR2 is SASEGT. DNA for the CDR3: TGTGCCAGCAGCGGCCGGGACAGGGGTGATGGCTACACCTTC. Protein sequence: CASSGRDRGDGYTF.

This chain connects TRBV9 to TRBJ1-2; D call uncertain. CDR3 length: 13 residues. Germline assignment: CDR1 SGDLS and CDR2 YYNGEE. Deletions cut 3 bases from V and 8 bases from J, with 14 bases between. In DNA, the CDR3 is TGTGCCAGCAGCGAGCGAGTTACCGGGGGCTACACCTTC. Protein product: CASSERVTGGYTF. The entire variable domain, with the rest obtained from reference TRBV9 and TRBJ1-2, is as follows: DSGVTQTPKHLITATGQRVTLRCSPRSGDLSVYWYQQSLDQGLQFLIQYYNGEERAKGNILERFSAQQFPDLHSELNLSSLELGDSALYFCASSERVTGGYTFGSGTRLTVV.

The chain uses TRBV28 and TRBJ1-2; the D is unclear. This CDR3 spans 13 amino acids. CDR1 and CDR2 (germline): MDHEN, SYDVKM. Between the trimmed V and J ends, which lost 5 bases and 5 bases, there was a span of 12 bases. CDR3 amino acids: CASSRPGSYGYTF. The CDR3 coding sequence is TGTGCCAGCAGTAGACCGGGGTCTTATGGCTACACCTTC.

The J gene is TRBJ1-2, the V gene TRBV5-1; 8 nucleotides align to TRBD1. The CDR3 extends over 13 amino acids. CDR1 SGHRS and CDR2 YFSETQ come from the germline V gene. V gave up 4 bases and J gave up 5 bases; unmatched junction bases: 4. The CDR3 coding sequence is TGCGCCAGCAGCCGAGGACAGGGATATGGCTACACCTTC. It yields the protein CASSRGQGYGYTF.

This clone came up many times. The V gene is TRBV9, the J gene TRBJ2-7; 14 nucleotides agree with TRBD2. With V trimmed by 4 bases and J by 4 bases, 4 bases remained unmatched. CDR3 length: 15 amino acids. Germline V gene data show CDR1 as SGDLS and CDR2 as YYNGEE. CDR3 nucleotides: TGTGCCAGCAGCACCAGACTAGCGGGAGGGTACGAGCAGTACTTC. Residues: CASSTRLAGGYEQYF.

This sequence joins TRBV6-1 and TRBJ2-2; 8 bases are shared with TRBD2. Germline values: CDR1 MNHNS, CDR2 SASEGT. V lost 0 bases, J lost 4 bases, and 10 bases stayed unmatched. The CDR3 covers 18 residues. The CDR3 sequence: CASSEAPGGRLGTGELFF. The CDR3 DNA sequence: TGTGCCAGCAGTGAAGCGCCCGGCGGGAGGTTAGGCACCGGGGAGCTGTTTTTT.

The chain is built from TRBV7-9 and TRBJ2-3, with 9 bases lining up with TRBD2. J gave up 8 bases and V 4 bases, and 13 bases lay outside the gene matches. Per the germline V gene, CDR1 is SEHNR and CDR2 is FQNEAQ (reference sequence). This CDR3 comprises 16 residues. The CDR3 reads CASSSNSGTSFGTQYF. CDR3 DNA: TGTGCCAGCAGCTCAAACTCCGGGACTAGCTTTGGTACGCAGTATTTT.

This clone came up once. The J gene is TRBJ2-7, the V gene TRBV7-6; D is perhaps TRBD2 (5 bases). The CDR3 covers 13 residues. V shed 5 bases and J shed 4 bases, with 12 bases lying between them. Germline CDR1 SGHVS, CDR2 FNYEAQ. DNA for the CDR3: TGTGCCAGCAGCCCAGGACTCGGTTACGAGCAGTACTTC. Encoded protein: CASSPGLGYEQYF. Using reference TRBV7-6 and TRBJ2-7 for the parts outside the CDR3, the full variable domain is GAGVSQSPRYKVTKRGQDVALRCDPISGHVSLYWYRQALGQGPEFLTYFNYEAQQDKSGLPNDRFSAERPEGSISTLTIQRTEQRDSAMYRCASSPGLGYEQYFGPGTRLTVT.

The rearrangement links TRBV29-1 to TRBJ2-3; TRBD2 aligns across 7 bases. CDR3 length: 15 residues. With V trimmed by 6 bases and J by 1 base, 10 bases remained unmatched. Germline lookup yields CDR1 SQVTM and CDR2 ANQGSEA. The CDR3 reads CSVTMGLAGTDTQYF. For the CDR3, the DNA is TGCAGCGTGACGATGGGGCTAGCGGGCACAGATACGCAGTATTTT.

This clone was recorded a few times. J is TRBJ2-3 and V is TRBV7-6; 7 bases agree with TRBD1. The CDR3 loop spans 16 amino acids. Germline CDR1 SGHVS, CDR2 FNYEAQ. With V trimmed by 6 bases and J by 0 bases, 9 bases remained unmatched. The CDR3: CASSPVGGGSTDTQYF. CDR3 coding DNA: TGTGCCAGCAGTCCAGTAGGGGGCGGGAGCACAGATACGCAGTATTTT.

V is TRBV9 and J is TRBJ1-1; 7 bases are shared with TRBD1. The germline V gene encodes CDR1 SGDLS and CDR2 YYNGEE. This CDR3 has 16 amino acids. V was pared by 4 bases and J by 5 bases, with 14 bases of the junction left unmatched. The CDR3 DNA reads as TGTGCCAGCAGCCATGACAGGGACAATGGTAGGACTGAAGCTTTCTTT. It is translated as CASSHDRDNGRTEAFF.

V is TRBV6-5 and J is TRBJ1-1, with 9 bases that match TRBD1. Looked up from germline, CDR1 is MNHEY and CDR2 is SVGAGI. This CDR3 comprises 14 residues. Germline trimming cut 6 bases from V and 5 bases from J; bases unmatched to any gene: 7. The CDR3 protein is CASSLWTGATEAFF. The CDR3 DNA is TGTGCCAGCAGCCTATGGACAGGGGCGACTGAAGCTTTCTTT.

This clone was detected only a few times. V usage is TRBV2 and J usage is TRBJ2-3, with D possibly matching TRBD2 (6 bases). This CDR3 region has 14 residues. Germline lookup yields CDR1 SNHLY and CDR2 FYNNEI. Trimming pared 10 bases from V and 0 bases from J, leaving 14 bases between. CDR3 DNA: TGTGCCATCAAGCGGGCGAAAAGCACAGATACGCAGTATTTT. Its protein product is CAIKRAKSTDTQYF.

The sample holds a few counts of this clone. The chain joins TRBV6-5 to TRBJ2-2; 8 nucleotides align to TRBD2. The CDR3 totals 16 residues. CDR1 is MNHEY and CDR2 is SVGAGI in the germline V gene. J gave up 4 bases and V 1 base, and 5 bases lay outside the gene matches. CDR3 loop: CASSYYPGGGTGELFF. CDR3 sequence (DNA): TGTGCCAGCAGTTACTACCCCGGGGGGGGCACCGGGGAGCTGTTTTTT.

The rearrangement joins TRBV30 to TRBJ2-2; the match to TRBD1 covers 7 bases. There are 15 residues in the CDR3. With V trimmed by 4 bases and J by 1 base, 6 bases remained unmatched. CDR1 GTSNPN and CDR2 SVGIG come from the germline V gene (reference sequence). Written as DNA, the CDR3 is TGTGCCTGGATAAAGGGACAGATGAACACCGGGGAGCTGTTTTTT. This codes for CAWIKGQMNTGELFF.

The chain joins TRBV6-5 to TRBJ2-1; 8 bases fit TRBD2. CDR1 is MNHEY and CDR2 is SVGAGI in the germline V gene. The CDR3 is made up of 15 amino acids. V shed 2 bases, J shed 4 bases, and the junction held 4 bases outside the gene matches. CDR3 in DNA: TGTGCCAGCAGTTACCACACTAGCGGTTACAATGAGCAGTTCTTC. Translated, it gives CASSYHTSGYNEQFF.

This clone was observed a few times. V gene TRBV6-1 combines with J gene TRBJ2-1; 8 bases match TRBD1. Germline V gene data show CDR1 as MNHNS and CDR2 as SASEGT. J was trimmed by 8 bases and V by 5 bases; bases with no gene match: 11. The CDR3 covers 15 residues. The CDR3 DNA sequence: TGTGCCAGCAGTCTGCAGGGGGCGATGGGGGATGAGCAGTTCTTC. It specifies CASSLQGAMGDEQFF.

The count of this clone is one. The V gene is TRBV27, the J gene TRBJ1-2; D not certain. The CDR3 has 14 residues. Germline values: CDR1 MNHEY, CDR2 SMNVEV (reference sequence). Trimming took 3 bases from V and 4 from J, leaving 12 bases between them. CDR3 coding DNA: TGTGCCAGCAGTTTGAGTATCGGGTCCTATGGCTACACCTTC. This gives the protein CASSLSIGSYGYTF.

To note about this clone: Different DNA sequences within this sample yield the same CDR3. The rearrangement joins TRBV6-4 to TRBJ2-7, with 10 bases fitting TRBD2. Germline V gives CDR1 MRHNA, CDR2 SNTAGT. V dropped 6 bases and J dropped 3; count of bases not matched to a gene: 2. The CDR3 is made up of 13 amino acids. CDR3: CASSQREGYEQYF. DNA of the CDR3: TGTGCCAGCAGCCAGCGGGAGGGCTACGAGCAGTACTTC.

V is TRBV6-5 and J is TRBJ2-5, with 7 bases aligning to TRBD2. CDR1 and CDR2 from the germline V gene are MNHEY and SVGAGI. The CDR3 runs 15 residues. The junction had 11 bases not matched to a gene; V was cut back by 7 bases and J by 3 bases. DNA of the CDR3: TGTGCCAGCACCCCGGGCCTAGCGGCTAAAGAGACCCAGTACTTC. It specifies CASTPGLAAKETQYF.

This chain links TRBV10-3 with TRBJ2-1; possible D gene TRBD2, 5 bases. Trimming took off 0 bases at V and 6 bases at J, with 12 bases between the two ends. The germline CDR1 and CDR2 sequences are ENHRY and SYGVKD. The CDR3 totals 15 residues. The CDR3 spells CAISESGTRGNEQFF. The CDR3 bases are TGTGCCATCAGTGAGTCAGGTACTAGAGGCAATGAGCAGTTCTTC.